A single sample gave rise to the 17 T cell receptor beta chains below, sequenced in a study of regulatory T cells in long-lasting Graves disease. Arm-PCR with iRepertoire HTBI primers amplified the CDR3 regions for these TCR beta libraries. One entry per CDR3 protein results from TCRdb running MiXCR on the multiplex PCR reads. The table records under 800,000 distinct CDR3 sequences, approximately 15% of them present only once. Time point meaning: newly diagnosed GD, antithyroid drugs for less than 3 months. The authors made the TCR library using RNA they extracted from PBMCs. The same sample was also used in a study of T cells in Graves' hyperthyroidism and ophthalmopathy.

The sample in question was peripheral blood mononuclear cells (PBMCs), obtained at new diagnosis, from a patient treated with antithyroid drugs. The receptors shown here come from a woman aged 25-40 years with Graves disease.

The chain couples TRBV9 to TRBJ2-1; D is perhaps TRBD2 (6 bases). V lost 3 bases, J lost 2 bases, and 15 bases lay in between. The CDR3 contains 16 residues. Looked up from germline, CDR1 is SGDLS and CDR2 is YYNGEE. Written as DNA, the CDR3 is TGTGCCAGCAGCGAGGGGTCGGGAGCGCCCTACAATGAGCAGTTCTTC. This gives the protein CASSEGSGAPYNEQFF.

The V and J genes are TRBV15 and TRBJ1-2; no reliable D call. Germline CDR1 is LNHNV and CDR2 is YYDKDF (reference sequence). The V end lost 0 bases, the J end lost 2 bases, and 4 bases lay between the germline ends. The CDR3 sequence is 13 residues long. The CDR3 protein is CATSREGNYGYTF. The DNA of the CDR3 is TGTGCCACCAGCAGAGAGGGGAACTATGGCTACACCTTC.

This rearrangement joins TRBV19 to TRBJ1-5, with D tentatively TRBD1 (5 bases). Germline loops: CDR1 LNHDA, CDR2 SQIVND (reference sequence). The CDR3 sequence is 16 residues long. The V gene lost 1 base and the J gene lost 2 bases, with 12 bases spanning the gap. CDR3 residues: CASSIVQGGGNQPQHF. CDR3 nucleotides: TGTGCCAGTAGTATAGTTCAGGGCGGTGGCAATCAGCCCCAGCATTTT.

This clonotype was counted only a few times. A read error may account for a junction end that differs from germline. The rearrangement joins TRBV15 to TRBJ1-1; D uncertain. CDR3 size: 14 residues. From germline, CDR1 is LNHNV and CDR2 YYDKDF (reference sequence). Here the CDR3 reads CAISRSMMGTEAFF. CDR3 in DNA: TGTGCCATCAGCAGGTCCATGATGGGGACTGAAGCTTTCTTT.

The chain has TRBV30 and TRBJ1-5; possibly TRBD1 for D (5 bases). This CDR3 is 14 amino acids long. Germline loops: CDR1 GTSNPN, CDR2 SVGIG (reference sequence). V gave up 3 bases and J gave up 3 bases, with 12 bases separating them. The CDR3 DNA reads TGTGCCTGGAGGCAGGGCCCTACCAATCAGCCCCAGCATTTT. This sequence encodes CAWRQGPTNQPQHF.

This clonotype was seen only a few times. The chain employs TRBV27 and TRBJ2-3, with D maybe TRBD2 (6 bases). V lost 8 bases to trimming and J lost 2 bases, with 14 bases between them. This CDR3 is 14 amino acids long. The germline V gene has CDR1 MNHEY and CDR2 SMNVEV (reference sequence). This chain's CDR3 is CASATGLHTDTQYF. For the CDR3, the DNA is TGTGCCAGCGCCACGGGACTCCACACAGATACGCAGTATTTT.

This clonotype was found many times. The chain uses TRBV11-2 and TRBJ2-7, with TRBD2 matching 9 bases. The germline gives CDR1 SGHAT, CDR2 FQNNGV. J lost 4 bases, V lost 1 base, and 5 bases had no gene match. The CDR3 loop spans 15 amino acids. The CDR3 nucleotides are TGTGCCAGCAGCTTAGTCCTAGCGGGATCATACGAGCAGTACTTC. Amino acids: CASSLVLAGSYEQYF.

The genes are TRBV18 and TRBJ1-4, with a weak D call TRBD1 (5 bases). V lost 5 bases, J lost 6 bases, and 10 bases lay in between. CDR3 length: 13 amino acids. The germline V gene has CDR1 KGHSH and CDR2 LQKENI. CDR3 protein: CASSGALDEKLFF. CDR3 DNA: TGTGCCAGCTCAGGGGCCCTTGATGAAAAACTGTTTTTT.

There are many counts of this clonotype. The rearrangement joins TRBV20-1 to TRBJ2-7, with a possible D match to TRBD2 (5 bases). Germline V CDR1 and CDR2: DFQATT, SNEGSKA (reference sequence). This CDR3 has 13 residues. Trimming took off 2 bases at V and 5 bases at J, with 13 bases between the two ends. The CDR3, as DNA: TGCAGTGCTAGACCCAACGGGGTCGACGAGCAGTACTTC. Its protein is CSARPNGVDEQYF.

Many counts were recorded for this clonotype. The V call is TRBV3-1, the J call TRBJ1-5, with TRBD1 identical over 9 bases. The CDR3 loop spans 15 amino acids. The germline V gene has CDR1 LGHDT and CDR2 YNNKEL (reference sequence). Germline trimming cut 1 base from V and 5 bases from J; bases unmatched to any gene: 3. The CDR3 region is CASSQAGTGYQPQHF. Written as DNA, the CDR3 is TGTGCCAGCAGCCAAGCCGGGACAGGGTATCAGCCCCAGCATTTT.

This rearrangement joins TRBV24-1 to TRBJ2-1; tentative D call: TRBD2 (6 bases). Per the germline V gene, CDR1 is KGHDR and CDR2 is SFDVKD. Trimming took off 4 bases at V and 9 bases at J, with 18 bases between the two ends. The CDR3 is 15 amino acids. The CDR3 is CATSDPVGAGSEQFF. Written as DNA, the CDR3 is TGTGCCACCAGTGACCCCGTTGGGGCGGGGAGTGAGCAGTTCTTC.

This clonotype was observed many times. CDR3: CATSGQYTEAFF. CDR3 DNA: TGTGCCACTTCAGGCCAGTACACTGAAGCTTTCTTT. The chain combines TRBV2 with TRBJ1-1; D remains ambiguous. Between the trimmed V and J ends, which lost 10 bases and 3 bases, there was a span of 12 bases. The CDR3 covers 12 residues. The germline V gene encodes CDR1 SNHLY and CDR2 FYNNEI.

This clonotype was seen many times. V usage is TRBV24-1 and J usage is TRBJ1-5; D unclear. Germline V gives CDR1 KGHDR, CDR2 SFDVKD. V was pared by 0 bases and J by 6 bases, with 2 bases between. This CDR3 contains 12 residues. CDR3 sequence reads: CATSDLGQPQHF. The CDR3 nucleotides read TGTGCCACCAGTGATTTGGGTCAGCCCCAGCATTTT.

The CDR3 protein is CASSFGRLIDNEQFF. The DNA for the CDR3 is TGCGCCAGCAGCTTCGGCCGGCTAATCGACAATGAGCAGTTCTTC. The V call is TRBV5-1, the J call TRBJ2-1; no clear D. CDR1 is SGHRS, CDR2 YFSETQ, per germline. CDR3 length equals 15 residues. Deletions cut 2 bases from V and 5 bases from J, with 14 bases between.

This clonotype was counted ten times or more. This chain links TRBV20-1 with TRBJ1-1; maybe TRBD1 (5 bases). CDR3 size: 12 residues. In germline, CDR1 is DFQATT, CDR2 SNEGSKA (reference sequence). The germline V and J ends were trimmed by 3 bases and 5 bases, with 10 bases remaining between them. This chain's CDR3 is CSASLGVTEAFF. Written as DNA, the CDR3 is TGCAGTGCTAGTTTGGGGGTGACTGAAGCTTTCTTT.

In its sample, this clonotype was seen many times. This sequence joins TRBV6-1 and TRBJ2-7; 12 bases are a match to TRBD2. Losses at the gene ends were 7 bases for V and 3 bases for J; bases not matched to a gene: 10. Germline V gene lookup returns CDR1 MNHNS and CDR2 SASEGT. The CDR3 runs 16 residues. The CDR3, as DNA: TGTGCCAGCACCTTCCCCCGACTAGCGGGAGTCTACGAGCAGTACTTC. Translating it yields CASTFPRLAGVYEQYF.

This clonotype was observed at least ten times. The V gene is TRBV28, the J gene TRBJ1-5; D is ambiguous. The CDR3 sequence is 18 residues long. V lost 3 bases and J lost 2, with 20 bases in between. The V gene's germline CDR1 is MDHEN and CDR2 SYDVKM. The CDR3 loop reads CASSLGLAGPPGNQPQHF. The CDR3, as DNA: TGTGCCAGCAGTTTGGGCCTCGCTGGGCCCCCGGGCAATCAGCCCCAGCATTTT.